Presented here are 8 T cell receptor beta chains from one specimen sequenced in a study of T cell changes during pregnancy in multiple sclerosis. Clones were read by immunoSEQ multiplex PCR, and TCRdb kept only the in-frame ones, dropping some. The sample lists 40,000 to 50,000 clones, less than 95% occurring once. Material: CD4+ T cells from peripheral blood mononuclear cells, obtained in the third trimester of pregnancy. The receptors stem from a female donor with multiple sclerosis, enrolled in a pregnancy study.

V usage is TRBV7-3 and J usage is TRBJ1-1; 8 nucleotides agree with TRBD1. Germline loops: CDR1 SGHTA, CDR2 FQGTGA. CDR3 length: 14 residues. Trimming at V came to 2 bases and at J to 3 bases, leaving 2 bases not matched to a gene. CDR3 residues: CASSLGQGHTEAFF. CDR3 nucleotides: TGTGCCAGCAGCTTAGGACAGGGCCACACTGAAGCTTTCTTT.

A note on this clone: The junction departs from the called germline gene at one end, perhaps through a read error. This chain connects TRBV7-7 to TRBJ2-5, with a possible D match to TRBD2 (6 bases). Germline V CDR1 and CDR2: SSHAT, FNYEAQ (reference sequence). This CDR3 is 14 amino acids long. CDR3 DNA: TGTGCTAGCAGCCCTGGAGGGAATATTAAGACCCAGTACTTC. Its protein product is CASSPGGNIKTQYF.

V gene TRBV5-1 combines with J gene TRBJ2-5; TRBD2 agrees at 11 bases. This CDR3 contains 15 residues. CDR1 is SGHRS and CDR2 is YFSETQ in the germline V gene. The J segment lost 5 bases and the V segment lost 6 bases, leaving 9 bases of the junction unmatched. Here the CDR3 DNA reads TGCGCCAGCAACCCACTAGCGGGAGTACGGGAGACCCAGTACTTC. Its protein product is CASNPLAGVRETQYF. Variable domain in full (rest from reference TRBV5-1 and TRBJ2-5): KAGVTQTPRYLIKTRGQQVTLSCSPISGHRSVSWYQQTPGQGLQFLFEYFSETQRNKGNFPGRFSGRQFSNSRSEMNVSTLELGDSALYLCASNPLAGVRETQYFGPGTRLLVL.

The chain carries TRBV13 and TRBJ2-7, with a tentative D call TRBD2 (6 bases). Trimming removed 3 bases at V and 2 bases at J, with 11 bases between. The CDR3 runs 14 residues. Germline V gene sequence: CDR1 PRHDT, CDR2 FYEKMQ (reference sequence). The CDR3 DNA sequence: TGTGCCAGCAGCTTTTTGGGGACTCCCTACGAGCAGTACTTC. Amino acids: CASSFLGTPYEQYF.

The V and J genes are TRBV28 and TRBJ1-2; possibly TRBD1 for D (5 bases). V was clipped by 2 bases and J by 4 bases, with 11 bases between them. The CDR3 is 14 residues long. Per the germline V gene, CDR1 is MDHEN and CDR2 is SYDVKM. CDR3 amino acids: CASSLGQGSYGYTF. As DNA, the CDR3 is TGTGCCAGCAGTTTAGGGCAGGGCAGCTATGGCTACACCTTC.

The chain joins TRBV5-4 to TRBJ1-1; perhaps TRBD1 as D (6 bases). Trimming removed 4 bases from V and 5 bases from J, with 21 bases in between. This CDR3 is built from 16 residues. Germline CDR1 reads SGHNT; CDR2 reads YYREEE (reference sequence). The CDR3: CASSLGSGGGGTEAFF. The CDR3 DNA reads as TGTGCCAGCAGCCTGGGGTCGGGGGGCGGAGGTACTGAAGCTTTCTTT.

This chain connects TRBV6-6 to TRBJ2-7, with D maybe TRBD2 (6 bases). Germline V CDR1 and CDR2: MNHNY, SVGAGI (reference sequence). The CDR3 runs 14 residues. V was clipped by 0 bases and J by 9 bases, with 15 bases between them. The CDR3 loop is CASSYSGGGVGQYF. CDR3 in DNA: TGTGCCAGCAGTTACTCGGGAGGAGGGGTCGGGCAGTACTTC.

The CDR3 loop reads CASSHGNSYEQYF. CDR3 DNA sequence: TGTGCCAGCAGCCACGGGAACTCCTACGAGCAGTACTTC. The V call is TRBV11-2, the J call TRBJ2-7, with D possibly TRBD2 on 5 matching bases. The CDR3 consists of 13 residues. CDR1 and CDR2 from the germline V gene are SGHAT and FQNNGV. Trimming cost V 5 bases and J 0 bases, with 8 bases left between them.